This paragraph reports one T cell receptor (beta chain). This specimen comes from a study of T cell changes during pregnancy in multiple sclerosis. Measured with immunoSEQ multiplex PCR; TCRdb has only the in-frame clones, and not every one. This sample carries 65,000 to 85,000 clones, approximately 93% of them seen once, and the ten largest clones take less than 0.15%. Losses at the gene ends were 10 bases for V and 3 bases for J; bases not matched to a gene: 9. CDR1 and CDR2 (germline): MNHEY, SVGAGI. The CDR3 covers 15 residues. The specimen comprised CD4+ T cells from peripheral blood mononuclear cells, sampled after pregnancy. This chain links TRBV6-5 with TRBJ2-1, with TRBD2 matching 10 bases. The receptor comes from a female donor with multiple sclerosis, enrolled in a pregnancy study. CDR3 sequence: CATALAGANYNEQFF. The DNA for the CDR3 is TGTGCCACCGCTCTAGCGGGGGCCAACTACAATGAGCAGTTCTTC.